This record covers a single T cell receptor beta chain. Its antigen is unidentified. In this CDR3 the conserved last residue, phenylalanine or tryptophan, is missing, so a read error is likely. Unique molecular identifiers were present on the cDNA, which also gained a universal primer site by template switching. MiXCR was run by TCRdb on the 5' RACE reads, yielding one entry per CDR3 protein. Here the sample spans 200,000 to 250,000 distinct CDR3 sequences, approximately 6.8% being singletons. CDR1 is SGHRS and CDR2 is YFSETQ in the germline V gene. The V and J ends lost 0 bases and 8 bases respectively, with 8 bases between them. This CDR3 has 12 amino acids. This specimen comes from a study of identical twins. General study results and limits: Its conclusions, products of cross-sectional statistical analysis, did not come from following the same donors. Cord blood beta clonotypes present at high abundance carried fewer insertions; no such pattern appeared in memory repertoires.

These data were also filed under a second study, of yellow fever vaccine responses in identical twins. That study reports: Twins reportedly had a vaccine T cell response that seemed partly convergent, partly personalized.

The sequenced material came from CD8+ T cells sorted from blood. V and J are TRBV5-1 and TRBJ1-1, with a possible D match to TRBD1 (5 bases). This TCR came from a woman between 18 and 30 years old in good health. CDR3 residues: CASSLAGREAFC. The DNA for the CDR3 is TGCGCCAGCAGCTTGGCAGGGCGGGAAGCTTTCTGT.